The clone carrying this T cell receptor (beta chain) was seen only once. Germline-derived CDR1 and CDR2 are SGHRS and YFSETQ. CDR3 size: 15 residues. The V and J ends lost 0 bases and 2 bases, in that order; junction bases with no gene match: 4. In the authors' methods: Estimation of nucleated cell counts was performed using reference gene primer amplification. Clones were sequenced by immunoSEQ multiplex PCR, and TCRdb holds only the in-frame ones, with some missing. Clone size and V and J calls were adopted from that table, with D and trimming inferred from the DNA. In the table there are about 140,000 clones, about 86% of which are singletons. This specimen belongs to a study of blood T cell repertoires in COVID-19. Turning to the study itself: COVID-19 samples collected from the United States, Italy and Spain covered acute and convalescent phases. T cells, B-cell-depleted T cells, or PBMCs provided the cDNA or gDNA that served as material.

The sequenced sample was peripheral blood. The source is a woman aged 60-75 years with acute or convalescent COVID-19. This rearrangement joins TRBV5-1 to TRBJ1-1; 7 nucleotides line up with TRBD1. CDR3 in amino acids: CASSLDRGVNTEAFF. The DNA of the CDR3 is TGCGCCAGCAGCTTGGACAGGGGCGTAAACACTGAAGCTTTCTTT.